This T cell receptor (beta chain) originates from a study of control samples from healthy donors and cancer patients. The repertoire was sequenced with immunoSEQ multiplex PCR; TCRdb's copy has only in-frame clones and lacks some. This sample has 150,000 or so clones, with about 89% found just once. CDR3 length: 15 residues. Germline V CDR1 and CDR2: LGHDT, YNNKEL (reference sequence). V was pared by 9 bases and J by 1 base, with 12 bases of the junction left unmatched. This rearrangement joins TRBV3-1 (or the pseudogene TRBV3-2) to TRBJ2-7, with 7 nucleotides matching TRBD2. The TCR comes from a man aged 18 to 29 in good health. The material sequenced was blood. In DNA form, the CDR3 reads TGTGCCAGTGGATGGGGGGGATCAAGATCCTACGAGCAGTACTTC. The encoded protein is CASGWGGSRSYEQYF.